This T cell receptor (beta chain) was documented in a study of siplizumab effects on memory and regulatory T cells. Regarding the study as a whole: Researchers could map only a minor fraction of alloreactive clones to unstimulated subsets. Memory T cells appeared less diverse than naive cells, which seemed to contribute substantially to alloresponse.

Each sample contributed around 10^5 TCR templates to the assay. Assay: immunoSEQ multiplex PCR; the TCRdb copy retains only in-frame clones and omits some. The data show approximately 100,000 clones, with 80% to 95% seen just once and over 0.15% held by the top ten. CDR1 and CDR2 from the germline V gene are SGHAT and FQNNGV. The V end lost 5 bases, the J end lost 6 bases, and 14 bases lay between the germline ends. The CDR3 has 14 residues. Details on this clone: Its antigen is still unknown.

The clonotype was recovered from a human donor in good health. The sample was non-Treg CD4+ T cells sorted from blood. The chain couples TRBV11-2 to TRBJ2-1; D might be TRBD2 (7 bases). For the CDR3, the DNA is TGTGCCAGCAGCGGGGGGGCTGAATCCAATGAGCAGTTCTTC. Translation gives CASSGGAESNEQFF.